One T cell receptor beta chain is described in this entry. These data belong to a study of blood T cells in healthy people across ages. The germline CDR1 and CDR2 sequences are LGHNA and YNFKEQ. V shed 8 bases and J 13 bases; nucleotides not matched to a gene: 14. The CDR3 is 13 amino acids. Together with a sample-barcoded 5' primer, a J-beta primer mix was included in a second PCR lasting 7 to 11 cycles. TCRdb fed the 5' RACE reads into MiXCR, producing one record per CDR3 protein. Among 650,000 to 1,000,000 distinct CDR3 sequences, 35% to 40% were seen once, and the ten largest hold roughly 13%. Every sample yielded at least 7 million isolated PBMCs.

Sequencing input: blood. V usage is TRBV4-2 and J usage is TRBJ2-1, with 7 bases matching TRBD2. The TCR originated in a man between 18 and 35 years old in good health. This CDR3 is CASRGDFQETQFF. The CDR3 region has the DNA TGTGCCAGCCGGGGGGATTTTCAAGAGACCCAGTTCTTC.